Detailed here is one T cell receptor beta chain. The target of this receptor is not known. Within one base of it there is no much larger clone, and no base qualities were kept. Amplification of TCR beta CDR3 regions was carried out from RNA transcripts. For the first round of RT-PCR on the TCR CDR3, the HTBI primer set was used together with the Qiagen OneStep RT-PCR kit. Libraries were constructed in a second round of multiplex PCR, after which size selection and purification were performed. Paired-end sequencing of the libraries was performed with 100 bp reads on an Illumina HiSeq2000. Under the source paper's analysis protocol: SOAPnuke was used to process the raw data, removing reads that contained adapters or uncalled bases, had a mean Phred below 15, or lacked an exact match to the constant primer or identifier. High-quality paired reads were merged with COPE v1.2.5, and unique nucleotide sequences were defined as clonotypes. MiTCR v1.1 was used to align clonotypes to the IMGT TRBV, TRBD and TRBJ reference segments. Only V-J combinations with frequency above 0.0001, covering approximately 99% of repertoires, were analysed. A TCS score was defined as the ratio between F50 (clonal expansion) and ExV (chaos), using BLOSUM62-based TCRdist between CDR3 peptides within each V-J. Welch's t-statistics and random forest reduced roughly 540 V-J features to some 14, which were used in a naive Bayes classifier (R e1071). TCRdb trimmed the raw reads at Q25, called clones with MiXCR and kept productive beta chains. Each CDR3 protein appears once, grouped with its most common genes and DNA. TCRdb's processing, not the authors' own work, is the source of the V and J calls. This sample is represented by around 450,000 distinct CDR3 sequences; approximately 15% of them were singletons. The ten largest clonotypes hold about 5% of the sample.

The CDR3 measures 14 amino acids from cysteine to phenylalanine. Of the read, only the CDR3 DNA is kept; its 42 bases are in frame from base 1. V is reduced by 0 bases and J by 0 bases, leaving a spacing of 7 bases between them. The CDR1 and CDR2 encoded by the germline V gene are SGHRS and YFSETQ. This sample was included in a study of T cells in Graves' hyperthyroidism and ophthalmopathy (dated by TCRdb to between 2017 and 2020). Notes on the research overall: Peripheral blood samples were taken at the time of initial diagnosis, prior to any treatment. The study also compared thyroid tissue and blood T-cell repertoires from five or six Graves' hyperthyroidism patients. To identify TCR V-J signatures that set the groups apart, the researchers used a discovery cohort of 100 patients, made up of around 40 with Graves' ophthalmopathy and 57 with stable Graves' hyperthyroidism. The 75 to 100 discovery patients were randomly split 7:3 into training and test sets. Once sampling was done, hyperthyroidism patients were given methimazole at a starting dose of 30 mg daily, whereas ophthalmopathy patients were given high-dose intravenous methylprednisolone. The paper describes TCR Vbeta CDR3 sequencing of some 130 peripheral blood samples, made up of around 41 ophthalmopathy patients, 70 to 75 hyperthyroidism patients and about 17 progressor patients. Prospective prediction of ophthalmopathy was tested in an independent validation cohort of under 20 hyperthyroidism patients and 15 to 17 patients who later progressed to ophthalmopathy. Study-wide conclusions, independent of this receptor: Most expanded thyroid clonotypes (frequency above 0.001) were also found in blood, which suggests that blood repertoires may mirror thyroid immune responses. In validation, the model predicted progression to ophthalmopathy a median of roughly 6.2 months before onset, with about 70% sensitivity and roughly 72% specificity. A model built on a 13 V-J signature distinguished ophthalmopathy from stable hyperthyroidism, reaching roughly 88% sensitivity and about 81% specificity in cross-validation and 80%/75% in testing. Sample size was not statistically predetermined, and blinding of investigators to group allocation was not performed.

A patient counted as having stable Graves' hyperthyroidism if no progression to ophthalmopathy occurred over 18 months of follow-up. The hyperthyroidism patients were between 18 and 65 years old and newly diagnosed, with a disease duration of less than 2 months. Patients with uncontrolled infections, other autoimmune diseases, pregnancy or lactation were excluded. Diagnoses were established on the basis of clinical symptoms, serum thyroxine and TRAb, thyroid ultrasound, and orbital computed tomography. Ficoll-Paque density gradient centrifugation was used to isolate PBMCs from about 10 ml of fresh peripheral blood. Total RNA was extracted using Trizol reagent, and RNA quality was assessed on an Agilent 2100 Bioanalyzer.

Rearrangement joined TRBV5-1 to TRBJ2-7; no D gene is confidently identified. The sequence derives from a woman in her late teens or twenties with Graves' hyperthyroidism. Sequenced sample: blood. The DNA sequence is as follows: TGCGCCAGCAGCTTGGGCCGCCTCTCCTACGAGCAGTACTTC. Its product reads: CASSLGRLSYEQYF.